This T cell receptor beta chain was captured in a study of blood T cell repertoires in COVID-19. Study context: Sites across the United States, Italy and Spain contributed samples from acute and convalescent COVID-19.

Participant age was about 18 to 89 years, and participants resided in 24 US areas. Donors were grouped by their self-reported clinical history. The CDR3 consists of 15 residues. The junction had 3 bases not matched to a gene; V was cut back by 6 bases and J by 3 bases. Looked up from germline, CDR1 is MNHEY and CDR2 is SMNVEV (reference sequence). As handled by the study authors: For nucleated cells, counts were estimated from reference gene primer amplification. Measured with immunoSEQ multiplex PCR; TCRdb has only the in-frame clones, and not every one. That table furnishes V, J and clone size, whereas the DNA furnished D and trimming. In the table there are about 320,000 clones, around 85% of which are singletons. With respect to this clone: Other DNA sequences in this sample translate to the same CDR3.

This clonotype originated in a woman in her thirties who had been exposed to COVID-19. V is TRBV27 and J is TRBJ2-1; 12 nucleotides agree with TRBD2. Sequencing was performed on PBMCs or T cells enriched from blood (not recorded which). In nucleotides, the CDR3 is TGTGCCAGCAGCCTGACTAGCGGGAGCTACAATGAGCAGTTCTTC. Its protein product is CASSLTSGSYNEQFF.